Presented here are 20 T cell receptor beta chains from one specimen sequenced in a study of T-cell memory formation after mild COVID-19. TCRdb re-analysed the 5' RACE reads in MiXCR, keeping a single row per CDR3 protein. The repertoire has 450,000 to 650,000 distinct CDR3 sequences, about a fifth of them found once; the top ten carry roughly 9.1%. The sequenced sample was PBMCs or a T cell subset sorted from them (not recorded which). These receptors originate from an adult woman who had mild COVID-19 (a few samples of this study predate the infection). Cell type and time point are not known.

DNA of the CDR3: TGTGCCAGCAGTGACTCGAAACGGCGACACGACAATGAGCAGTTCTTC. Protein product: CASSDSKRRHDNEQFF. The chain couples TRBV6-4 to TRBJ2-1; D ambiguous. The CDR3 contains 16 residues. Germline V CDR1 and CDR2: MRHNA, SNTAGT. Trimming removed 0 bases at V and 5 bases at J, with 14 bases between.

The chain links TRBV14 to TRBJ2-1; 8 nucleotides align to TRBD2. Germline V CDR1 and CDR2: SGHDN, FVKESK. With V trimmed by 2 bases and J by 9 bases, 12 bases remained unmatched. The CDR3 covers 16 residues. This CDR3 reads CASSQTGGPPPGEQFF. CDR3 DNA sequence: TGTGCCAGCAGCCAAACGGGAGGGCCACCTCCGGGTGAGCAGTTCTTC.

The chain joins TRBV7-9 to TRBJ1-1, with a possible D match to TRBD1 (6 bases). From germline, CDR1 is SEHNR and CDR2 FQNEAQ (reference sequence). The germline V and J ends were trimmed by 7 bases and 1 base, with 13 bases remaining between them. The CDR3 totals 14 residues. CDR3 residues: CASTLGGANTEAFF. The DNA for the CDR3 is TGTGCCAGCACCCTAGGGGGGGCGAACACTGAAGCTTTCTTT.

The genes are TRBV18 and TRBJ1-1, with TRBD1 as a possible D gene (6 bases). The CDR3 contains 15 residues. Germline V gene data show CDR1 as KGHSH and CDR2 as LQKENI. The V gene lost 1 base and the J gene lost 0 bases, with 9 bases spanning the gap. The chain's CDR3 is CASSPQTGMNTEAFF. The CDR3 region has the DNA TGTGCCAGCTCACCACAGACAGGAATGAACACTGAAGCTTTCTTT.

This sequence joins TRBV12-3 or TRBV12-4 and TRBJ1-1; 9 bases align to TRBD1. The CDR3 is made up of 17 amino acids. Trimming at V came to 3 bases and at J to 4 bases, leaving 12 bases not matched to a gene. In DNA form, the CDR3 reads TGTGCCAGCAGTTTTGAGTTTGTGACAGGGGGACGCACTGAAGCTTTCTTT. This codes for CASSFEFVTGGRTEAFF.

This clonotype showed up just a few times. The DNA for the CDR3 is TGCAGCGTTGACCCAAGGTGGGCTCCGAGCACAGATACGCAGTATTTT. Amino acid sequence: CSVDPRWAPSTDTQYF. The genes are TRBV29-1 and TRBJ2-3; D is undetermined. V was cut by 3 bases and J by 0 bases, with 16 bases left in between. Germline CDR1 and CDR2: SQVTM and ANQGSEA. The CDR3 has 16 residues.

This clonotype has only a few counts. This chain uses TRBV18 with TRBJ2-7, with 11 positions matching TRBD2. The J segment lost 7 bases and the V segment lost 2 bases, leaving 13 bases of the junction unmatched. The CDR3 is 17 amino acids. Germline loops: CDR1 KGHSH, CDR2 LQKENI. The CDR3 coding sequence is TGTGCCAGCTCACCAATGGTGATTAGCGGGGGGGCGTCGGAGCAGTACTTC. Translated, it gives CASSPMVISGGASEQYF.

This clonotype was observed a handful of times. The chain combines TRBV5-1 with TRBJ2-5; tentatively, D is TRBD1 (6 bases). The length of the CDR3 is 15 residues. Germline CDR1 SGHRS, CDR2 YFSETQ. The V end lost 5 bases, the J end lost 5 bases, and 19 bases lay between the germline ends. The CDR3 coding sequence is TGCGCCAGCAGACTCACAGGGTCCGATGGGGAGACCCAGTACTTC. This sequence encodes CASRLTGSDGETQYF.

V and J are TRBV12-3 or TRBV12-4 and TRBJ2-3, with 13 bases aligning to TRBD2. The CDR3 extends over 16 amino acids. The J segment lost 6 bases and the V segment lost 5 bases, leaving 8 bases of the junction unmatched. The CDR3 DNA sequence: TGTGCCAGCAGTCAAACTAGCGGGGGGGCGTTTGATACGCAGTATTTT. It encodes CASSQTSGGAFDTQYF.

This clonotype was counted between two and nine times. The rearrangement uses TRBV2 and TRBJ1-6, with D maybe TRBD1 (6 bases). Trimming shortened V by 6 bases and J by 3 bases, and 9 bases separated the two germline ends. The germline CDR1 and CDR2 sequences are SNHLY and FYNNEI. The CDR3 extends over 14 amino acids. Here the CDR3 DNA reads TGTGCCAGCAGAAGGGACAACTATAATTCACCCCTCCACTTT. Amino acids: CASRRDNYNSPLHF.

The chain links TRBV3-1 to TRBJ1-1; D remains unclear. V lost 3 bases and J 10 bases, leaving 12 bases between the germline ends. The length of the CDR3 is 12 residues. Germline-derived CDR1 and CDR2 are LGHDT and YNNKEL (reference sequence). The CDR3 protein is CASSHDDRRAFF. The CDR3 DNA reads TGTGCCAGCAGCCACGACGACCGAAGAGCTTTCTTT.

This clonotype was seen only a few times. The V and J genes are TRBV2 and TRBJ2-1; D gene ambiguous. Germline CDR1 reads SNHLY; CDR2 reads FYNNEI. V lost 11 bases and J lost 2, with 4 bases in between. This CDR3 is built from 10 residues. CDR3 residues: CAHTYNEQFF. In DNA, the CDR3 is TGTGCCCACACCTACAATGAGCAGTTCTTC.

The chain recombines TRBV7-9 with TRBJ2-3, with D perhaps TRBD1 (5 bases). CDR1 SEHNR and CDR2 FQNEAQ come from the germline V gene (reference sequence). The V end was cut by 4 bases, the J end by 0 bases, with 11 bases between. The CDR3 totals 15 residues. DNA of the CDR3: TGTGCCAGCAGCTCGTCAGGGCTTAGCACAGATACGCAGTATTTT. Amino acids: CASSSSGLSTDTQYF.

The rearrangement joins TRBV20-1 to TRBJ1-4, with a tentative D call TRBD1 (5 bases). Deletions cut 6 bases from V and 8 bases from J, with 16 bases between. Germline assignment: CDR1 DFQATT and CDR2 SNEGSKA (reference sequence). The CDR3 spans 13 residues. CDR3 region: CSASRGAMEKLFF. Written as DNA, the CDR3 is TGCAGTGCCTCCCGGGGCGCGATGGAAAAACTGTTTTTT.

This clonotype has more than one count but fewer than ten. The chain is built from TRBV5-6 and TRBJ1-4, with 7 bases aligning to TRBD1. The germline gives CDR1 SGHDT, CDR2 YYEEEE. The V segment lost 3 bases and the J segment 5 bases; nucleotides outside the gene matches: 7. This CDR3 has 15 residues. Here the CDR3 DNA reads TGTGCCAGCAGCTCGCCCGGGACAGAAAATGAAAAACTGTTTTTT. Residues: CASSSPGTENEKLFF.

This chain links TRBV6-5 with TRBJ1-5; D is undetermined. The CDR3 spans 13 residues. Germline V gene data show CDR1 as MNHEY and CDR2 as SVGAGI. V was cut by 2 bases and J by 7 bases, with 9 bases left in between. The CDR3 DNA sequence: TGTGCCAGCAGTTACGGGGTTAAGCAGCCCCAGCATTTT. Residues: CASSYGVKQPQHF.

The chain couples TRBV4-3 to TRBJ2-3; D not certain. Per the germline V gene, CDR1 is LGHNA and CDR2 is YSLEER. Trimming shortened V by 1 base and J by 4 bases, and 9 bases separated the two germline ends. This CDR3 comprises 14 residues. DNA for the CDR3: TGCGCCAGCAGCCAAGGGAGAGTGGCAGATACGCAGTATTTT. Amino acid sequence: CASSQGRVADTQYF.

The CDR3: CASSYSGGAMDTQYF. The CDR3 coding sequence is TGTGCCAGCAGTTATAGCGGGGGGGCTATGGATACGCAGTATTTT. The chain links TRBV6-6 to TRBJ2-3, with TRBD2 matching 11 bases. The CDR3 runs to 15 residues. The trim removed 3 bases at V and 6 bases at J, leaving 5 bases unmatched. Germline lookup yields CDR1 MNHNY and CDR2 SVGAGI (reference sequence).

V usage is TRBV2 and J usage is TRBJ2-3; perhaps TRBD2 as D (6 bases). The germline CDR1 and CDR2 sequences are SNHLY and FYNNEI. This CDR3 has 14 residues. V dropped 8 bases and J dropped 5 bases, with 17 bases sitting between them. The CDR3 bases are TGTGCCAGCTCGAGGGGCCCCGGGGGAGATACGCAGTATTTT. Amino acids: CASSRGPGGDTQYF.

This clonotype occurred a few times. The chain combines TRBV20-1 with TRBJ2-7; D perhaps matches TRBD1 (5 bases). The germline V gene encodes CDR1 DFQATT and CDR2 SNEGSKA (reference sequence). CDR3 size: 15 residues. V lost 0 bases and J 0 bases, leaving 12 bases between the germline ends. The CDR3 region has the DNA TGCAGTGCTAGAGATTTGACAGAGAACTCCTACGAGCAGTACTTC. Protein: CSARDLTENSYEQYF.